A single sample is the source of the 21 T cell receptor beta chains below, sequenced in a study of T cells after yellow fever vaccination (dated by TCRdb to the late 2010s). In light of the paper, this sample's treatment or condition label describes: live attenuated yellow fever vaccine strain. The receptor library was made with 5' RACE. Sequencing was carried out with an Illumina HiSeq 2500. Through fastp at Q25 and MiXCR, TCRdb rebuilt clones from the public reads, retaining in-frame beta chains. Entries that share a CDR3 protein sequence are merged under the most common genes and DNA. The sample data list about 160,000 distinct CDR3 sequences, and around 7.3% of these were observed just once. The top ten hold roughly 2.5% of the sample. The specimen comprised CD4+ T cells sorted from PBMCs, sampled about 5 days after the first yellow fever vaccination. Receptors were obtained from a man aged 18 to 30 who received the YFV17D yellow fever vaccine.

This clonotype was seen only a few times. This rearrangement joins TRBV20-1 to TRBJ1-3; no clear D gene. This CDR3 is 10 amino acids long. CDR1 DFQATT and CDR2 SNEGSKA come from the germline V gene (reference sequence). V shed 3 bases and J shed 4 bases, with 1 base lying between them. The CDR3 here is CSASGNTIYF. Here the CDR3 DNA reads TGCAGTGCTAGCGGAAACACCATATATTTT.

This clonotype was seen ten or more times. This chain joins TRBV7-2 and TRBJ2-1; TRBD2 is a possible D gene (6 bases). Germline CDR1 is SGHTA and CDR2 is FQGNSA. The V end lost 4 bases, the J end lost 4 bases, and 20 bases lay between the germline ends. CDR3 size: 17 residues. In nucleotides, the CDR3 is TGTGCCAGCAGCTCCGCCCCTGGGCGGGGAGCTTACAATGAGCAGTTCTTC. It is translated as CASSSAPGRGAYNEQFF.

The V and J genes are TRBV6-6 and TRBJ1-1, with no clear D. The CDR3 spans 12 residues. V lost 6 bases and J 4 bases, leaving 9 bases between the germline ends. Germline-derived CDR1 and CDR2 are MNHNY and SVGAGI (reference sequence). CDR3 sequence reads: CASSPRFTEAFF. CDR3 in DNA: TGTGCCAGCAGCCCCAGGTTCACTGAAGCTTTCTTT.

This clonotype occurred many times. The chain's CDR3 is CASRPRTGNRREQYV. CDR3 sequence (DNA): TGTGCCAGCAGACCTCGGACAGGGAATAGGAGAGAGCAGTACGTC. V usage is TRBV27 and J usage is TRBJ2-7; 8 bases map to TRBD1. CDR3 size: 15 residues. J was trimmed by 7 bases and V by 6 bases; bases with no gene match: 14. Per germline, CDR1 MNHEY and CDR2 SMNVEV (reference sequence).

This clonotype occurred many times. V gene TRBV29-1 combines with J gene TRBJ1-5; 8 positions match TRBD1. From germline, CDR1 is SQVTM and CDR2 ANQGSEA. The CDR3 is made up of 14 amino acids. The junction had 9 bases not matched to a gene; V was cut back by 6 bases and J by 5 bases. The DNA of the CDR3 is TGCAGCGTAGTCCCAGGGGGCGCGGATCAGCCCCAGCATTTT. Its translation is CSVVPGGADQPQHF.

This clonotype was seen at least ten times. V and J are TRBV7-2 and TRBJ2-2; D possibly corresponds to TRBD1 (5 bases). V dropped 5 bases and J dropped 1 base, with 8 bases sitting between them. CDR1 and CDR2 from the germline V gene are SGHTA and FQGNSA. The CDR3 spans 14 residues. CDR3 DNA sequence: TGTGCCAGCAGCAAGGGGCGGAACACCGGGGAGCTGTTTTTT. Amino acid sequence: CASSKGRNTGELFF.

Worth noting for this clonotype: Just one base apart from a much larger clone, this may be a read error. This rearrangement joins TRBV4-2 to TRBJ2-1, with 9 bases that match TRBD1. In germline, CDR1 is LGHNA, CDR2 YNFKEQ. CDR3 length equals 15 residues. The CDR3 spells CASCQVGQGHNEQFF. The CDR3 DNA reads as TGTGCCAGCTGCCAAGTGGGACAGGGACACAATGAGCAGTTCTTC.

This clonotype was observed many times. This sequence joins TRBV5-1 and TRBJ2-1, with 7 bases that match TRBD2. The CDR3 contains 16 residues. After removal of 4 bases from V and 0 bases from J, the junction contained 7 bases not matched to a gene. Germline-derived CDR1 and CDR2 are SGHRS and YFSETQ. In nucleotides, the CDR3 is TGCGCCAGCAGCCCATCCAGCGGGGCCTCCTACAATGAGCAGTTCTTC. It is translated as CASSPSSGASYNEQFF.

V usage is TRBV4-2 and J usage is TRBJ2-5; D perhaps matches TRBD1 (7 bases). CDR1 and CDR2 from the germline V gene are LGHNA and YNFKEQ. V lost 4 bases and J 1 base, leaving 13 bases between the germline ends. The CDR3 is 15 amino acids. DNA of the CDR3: TGTGCCAGCAGCCCGGCGGGACAGCCCCAAGAGACCCAGTACTTC. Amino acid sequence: CASSPAGQPQETQYF.

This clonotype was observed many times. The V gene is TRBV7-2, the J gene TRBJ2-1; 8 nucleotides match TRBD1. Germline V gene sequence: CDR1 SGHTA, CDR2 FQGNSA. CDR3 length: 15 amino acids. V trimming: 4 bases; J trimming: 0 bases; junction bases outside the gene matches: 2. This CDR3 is CASSSGQGSYNEQFF. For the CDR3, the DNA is TGTGCCAGCAGCTCCGGACAGGGCTCCTACAATGAGCAGTTCTTC.

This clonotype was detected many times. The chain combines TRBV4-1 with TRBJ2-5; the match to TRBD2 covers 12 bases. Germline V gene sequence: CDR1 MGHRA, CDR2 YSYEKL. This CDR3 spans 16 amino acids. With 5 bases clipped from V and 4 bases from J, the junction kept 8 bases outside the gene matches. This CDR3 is CASSIGTSGQLETQYF. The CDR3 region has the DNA TGCGCCAGCAGCATAGGGACTAGCGGGCAACTAGAGACCCAGTACTTC.

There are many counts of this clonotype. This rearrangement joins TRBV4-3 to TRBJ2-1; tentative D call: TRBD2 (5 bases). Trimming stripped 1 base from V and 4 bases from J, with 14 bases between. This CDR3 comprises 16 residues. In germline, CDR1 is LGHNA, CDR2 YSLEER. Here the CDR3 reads CASSQVASGTYNEQFF. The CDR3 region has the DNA TGCGCCAGCAGCCAAGTCGCCAGCGGTACTTACAATGAGCAGTTCTTC.

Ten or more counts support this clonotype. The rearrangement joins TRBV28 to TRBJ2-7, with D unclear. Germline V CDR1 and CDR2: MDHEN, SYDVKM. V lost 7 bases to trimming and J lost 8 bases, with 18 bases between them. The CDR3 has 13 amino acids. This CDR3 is CASKWSSSAQQYV. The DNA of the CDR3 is TGTGCCAGCAAATGGAGCTCTTCAGCCCAGCAGTACGTC.

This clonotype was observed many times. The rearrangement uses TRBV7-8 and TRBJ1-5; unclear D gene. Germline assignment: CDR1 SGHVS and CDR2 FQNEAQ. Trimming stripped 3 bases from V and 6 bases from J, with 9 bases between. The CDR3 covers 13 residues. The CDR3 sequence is CASSFAELQPQHF. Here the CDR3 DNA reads TGTGCCAGCAGCTTTGCAGAGCTTCAGCCCCAGCATTTT. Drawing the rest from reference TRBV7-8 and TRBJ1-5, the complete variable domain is GAGVSQSPRYKVAKRGQDVALRCDPISGHVSLFWYQQALGQGPEFLTYFQNEAQLDKSGLPSDRFFAERPEGSVSTLKIQRTQQEDSAVYLCASSFAELQPQHFGDGTRLSIL.

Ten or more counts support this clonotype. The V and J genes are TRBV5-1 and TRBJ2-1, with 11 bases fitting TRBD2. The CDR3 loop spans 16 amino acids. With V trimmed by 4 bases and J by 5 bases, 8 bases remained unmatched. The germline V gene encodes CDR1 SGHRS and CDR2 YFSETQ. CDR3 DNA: TGCGCCAGCAGCCGATCACTAGCGGGGGCCCACAATGAGCAGTTCTTC. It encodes CASSRSLAGAHNEQFF. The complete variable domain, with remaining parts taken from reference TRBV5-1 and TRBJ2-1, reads KAGVTQTPRYLIKTRGQQVTLSCSPISGHRSVSWYQQTPGQGLQFLFEYFSETQRNKGNFPGRFSGRQFSNSRSEMNVSTLELGDSALYLCASSRSLAGAHNEQFFGPGTRLTVL.

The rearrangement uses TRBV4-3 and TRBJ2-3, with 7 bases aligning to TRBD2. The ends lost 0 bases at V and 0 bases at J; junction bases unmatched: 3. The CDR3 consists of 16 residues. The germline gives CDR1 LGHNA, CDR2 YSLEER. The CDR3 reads CASSQEWTRSTDTQYF. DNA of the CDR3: TGCGCCAGCAGCCAAGAATGGACTAGGAGCACAGATACGCAGTATTTT.

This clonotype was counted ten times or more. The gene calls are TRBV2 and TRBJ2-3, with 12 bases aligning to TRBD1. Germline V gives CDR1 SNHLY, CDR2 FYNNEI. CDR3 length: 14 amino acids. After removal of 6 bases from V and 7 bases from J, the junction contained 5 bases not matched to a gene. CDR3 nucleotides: TGTGCCAGCAGAGGGACAGGGGGCATGTATACGCAGTATTTT. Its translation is CASRGTGGMYTQYF. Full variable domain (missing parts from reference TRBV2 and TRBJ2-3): EPEVTQTPSHQVTQMGQEVILRCVPISNHLYFYWYRQILGQKVEFLVSFYNNEISEKSEIFDDQFSVERPDGSNFTLKIRSTKLEDSAMYFCASRGTGGMYTQYFGPGTRLTVL.

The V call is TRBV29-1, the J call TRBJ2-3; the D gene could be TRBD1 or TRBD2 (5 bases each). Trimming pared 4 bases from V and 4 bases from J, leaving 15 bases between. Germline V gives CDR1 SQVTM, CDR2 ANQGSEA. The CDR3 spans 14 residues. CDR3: CSVAGRDGSDTQYF. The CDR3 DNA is TGCAGCGTTGCTGGTCGGGACGGATCAGATACGCAGTATTTT.

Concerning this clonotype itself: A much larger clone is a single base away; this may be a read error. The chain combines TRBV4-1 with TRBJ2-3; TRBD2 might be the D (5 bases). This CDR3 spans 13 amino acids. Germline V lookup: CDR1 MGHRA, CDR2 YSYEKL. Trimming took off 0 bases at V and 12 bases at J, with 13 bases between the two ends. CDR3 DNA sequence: TGCGCCAGCAGCCAAGATCGTCTGGGAGTTCAGTATTTT. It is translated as CASSQDRLGVQYF.

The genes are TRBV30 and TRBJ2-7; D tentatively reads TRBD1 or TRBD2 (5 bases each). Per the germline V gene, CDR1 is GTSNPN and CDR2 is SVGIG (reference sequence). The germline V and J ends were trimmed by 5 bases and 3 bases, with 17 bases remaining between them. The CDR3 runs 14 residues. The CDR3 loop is CAWDTGDRGYEQYF. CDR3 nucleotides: TGTGCCTGGGACACCGGGGATAGGGGCTACGAGCAGTACTTC.

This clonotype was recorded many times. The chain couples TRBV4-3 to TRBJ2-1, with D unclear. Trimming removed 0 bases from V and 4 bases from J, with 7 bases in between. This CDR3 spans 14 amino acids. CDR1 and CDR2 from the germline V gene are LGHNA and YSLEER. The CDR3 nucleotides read TGCGCCAGCAGCCAAGATCTGCCGTACAATGAGCAGTTCTTC. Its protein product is CASSQDLPYNEQFF.